Presented here are 4 T cell receptor beta chains from one specimen sequenced in a study of blood T cell repertoires in COVID-19. Repertoires were generated with immunoSEQ multiplex PCR, while TCRdb's copy carries only in-frame clones and drops some. This sample has some 380,000 clones, with nearly 90% found just once. Sequences were obtained from peripheral blood. All receptors derive from a man between 18 and 29 years old with active or convalescent COVID-19.

The chain has TRBV2 and TRBJ2-2; the D is unclear. There are 14 residues in the CDR3. The V end lost 2 bases, the J end lost 3 bases, and 7 bases lay between the germline ends. Germline-derived CDR1 and CDR2 are SNHLY and FYNNEI. DNA of the CDR3: TGTGCCAGCAGTGAAAACTCCTACACCGGGGAGCTGTTTTTT. Translating it yields CASSENSYTGELFF. The variable domain in full, with the rest retrieved from reference TRBV2 and TRBJ2-2, is EPEVTQTPSHQVTQMGQEVILRCVPISNHLYFYWYRQILGQKVEFLVSFYNNEISEKSEIFDDQFSVERPDGSNFTLKIRSTKLEDSAMYFCASSENSYTGELFFGEGSRLTVL.

J is TRBJ1-1 and V is TRBV28, with D hard to call. CDR3 length equals 15 residues. From germline, CDR1 is MDHEN and CDR2 SYDVKM. Trimming removed 1 base at V and 0 bases at J, with 9 bases between. The CDR3 region is CASSLSRSVNTEAFF. The DNA for the CDR3 is TGTGCCAGCAGTTTATCTAGATCGGTGAACACTGAAGCTTTCTTT.

This clone was detected once. V gene TRBV28 combines with J gene TRBJ2-3; 9 positions match TRBD2. Per the germline V gene, CDR1 is MDHEN and CDR2 is SYDVKM. Trimming cost V 2 bases and J 8 bases; bases outside gene matches: 8. CDR3 length: 15 amino acids. DNA of the CDR3: TGTGCCAGCAGTTTAGAACTAGCGGGTAGTGGTACGCAGTATTTT. Amino acids: CASSLELAGSGTQYF.

The chain carries TRBV3-1 (or the pseudogene TRBV3-2) and TRBJ2-5; the match to TRBD2 covers 10 bases. Germline V CDR1 and CDR2: LGHDT, YNNKEL (reference sequence). This CDR3 contains 19 residues. The junction had 11 bases not matched to a gene; V was cut back by 0 bases and J by 1 base. CDR3 DNA: TGTGCCAGCAGCCAAGATCTGGTAGCGGGGGGTGCACTCCAAGAGACCCAGTACTTC. It translates to CASSQDLVAGGALQETQYF.